This T cell receptor (beta chain) was obtained from a study of cytotoxic CD8 clonotypes in ibrutinib-treated CLL. Study as a whole: Outcomes included around 24 partial and 2 complete responses; after median roughly six years, roughly 14 stayed remitted and some 12 progressed. Samples averaged 255,043 productive templates and more than 85,000 productive rearrangements.

The CDR3 contains 16 residues. V was pared by 6 bases and J by 2 bases, with 10 bases of the junction left unmatched. Germline CDR1 MDHEN, CDR2 SYDVKM. Using immunoSEQ multiplex PCR, the repertoire was profiled, and TCRdb retains in-frame clones only, with some absent. The data show 65,000 to 80,000 clones, approximately 82% seen once. In regard to this clone: What it recognizes is unknown.

Study conclusions and caveats: Clonality increased at ibrutinib response and stayed stable in sustained remission. At progression, however, it fell back toward baseline. In comparison with age-matched healthy donors, baseline clonality was higher and tracked circulating CD8+ T-cell counts.

V is TRBV28 and J is TRBJ2-1; 7 bases are a match to TRBD2. The sequence derives from a human donor with chronic lymphocytic leukemia. The sequencing used PBMCs, collected after 24 months of ibrutinib treatment. CDR3 in DNA: TGTGCCAGCAGCCCGCCCGGGAGGTTTGCCTACAATGAGCAGTTCTTC. Amino acids: CASSPPGRFAYNEQFF.